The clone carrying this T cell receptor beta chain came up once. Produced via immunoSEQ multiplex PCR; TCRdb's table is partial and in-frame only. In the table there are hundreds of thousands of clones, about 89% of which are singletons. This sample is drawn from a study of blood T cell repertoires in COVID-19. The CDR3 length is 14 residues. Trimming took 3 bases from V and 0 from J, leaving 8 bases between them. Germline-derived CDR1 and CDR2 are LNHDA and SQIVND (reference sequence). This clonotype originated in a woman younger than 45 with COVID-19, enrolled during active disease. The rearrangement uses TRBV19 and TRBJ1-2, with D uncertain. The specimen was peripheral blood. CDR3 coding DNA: TGTGCCAGTAGTATGGGAGGAGCTAACTATGGCTACACCTTC. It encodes CASSMGGANYGYTF.